This passage covers 8 T cell receptor beta chains from one sample sequenced in a study of blood T cell repertoires in COVID-19. The method was immunoSEQ multiplex PCR; TCRdb's version includes in-frame clones alone and lacks a portion of them. The sample holds about 260,000 clones, 88% seen once. Sequenced sample: peripheral blood. These receptors were taken from a human donor in a cohort sampled during active COVID-19.

The chain uses TRBV7-8 and TRBJ2-3; 9 nucleotides agree with TRBD2. Germline V lookup: CDR1 SGHVS, CDR2 FQNEAQ. The length of the CDR3 is 16 residues. V shed 3 bases, J shed 2 bases, and the junction held 6 bases outside the gene matches. The CDR3 nucleotides are TGTGCCAGCAGCTTGTGGGCTAGCGGGGTCACAGATACGCAGTATTTT. It translates to CASSLWASGVTDTQYF. Combining the CDR3 with reference TRBV7-8 and TRBJ2-3 gives the whole variable domain GAGVSQSPRYKVAKRGQDVALRCDPISGHVSLFWYQQALGQGPEFLTYFQNEAQLDKSGLPSDRFFAERPEGSVSTLKIQRTQQEDSAVYLCASSLWASGVTDTQYFGPGTRLTVL.

The CDR3 loop is CASSQDGESNQPQHF. CDR3 DNA: TGCGCCAGCAGCCAAGATGGAGAGAGCAATCAGCCCCAGCATTTT. The chain recombines TRBV4-3 with TRBJ1-5; D call uncertain. There are 15 residues in the CDR3. V lost 0 bases to trimming and J lost 1 base, with 7 bases between them. Germline V CDR1 and CDR2: LGHNA, YSLEER.

The V gene is TRBV2, the J gene TRBJ1-5, with D uncertain. There are 16 residues in the CDR3. The V and J ends lost 8 bases and 3 bases respectively, with 20 bases between them. Germline V gives CDR1 SNHLY, CDR2 FYNNEI. This chain's CDR3 is CASGTAGGQPNQPQHF. CDR3 bases: TGTGCCAGCGGTACAGCTGGTGGGCAGCCCAATCAGCCCCAGCATTTT.

This clone was observed a few times. The rearrangement joins TRBV28 to TRBJ2-1; 8 bases line up with TRBD2. V trimming: 8 bases; J trimming: 1 base; junction bases outside the gene matches: 7. This CDR3 has 15 amino acids. The germline CDR1 and CDR2 sequences are MDHEN and SYDVKM. The CDR3 region has the DNA TGTGCCAGCTGTCCCGAGCGGGAGTCCTACAATGAGCAGTTCTTC. It specifies CASCPERESYNEQFF.

The V and J genes are TRBV18 and TRBJ2-1, with 7 bases identical to TRBD2. Unmatched junction bases numbered 9, after V lost 3 bases and J lost 4 bases. Germline loops: CDR1 KGHSH, CDR2 LQKENI. The CDR3 runs 16 residues. The CDR3 reads CASSPRWRGGYNEQFF. The CDR3 DNA sequence: TGTGCCAGCTCACCGCGTTGGCGCGGGGGTTACAATGAGCAGTTCTTC.

The rearrangement links TRBV4-3 to TRBJ2-7, with TRBD2 as a possible D gene (6 bases). The V end lost 1 base, the J end lost 5 bases, and 18 bases lay between the germline ends. The germline gives CDR1 LGHNA, CDR2 YSLEER. This CDR3 region has 16 residues. The CDR3 region has the DNA TGCGCCAGCAGCCAAGTTGGTTCTAGCGCCCGGAACGAGCAGTACTTC. Translation gives CASSQVGSSARNEQYF.

The CDR3, as DNA: TGCGCCAGCAGCTTAGACTCGGACACTGAAGCTTTCTTT. Protein: CASSLDSDTEAFF. The chain has TRBV5-1 and TRBJ1-1; D is unresolved. CDR3 length equals 13 residues. Per the germline V gene, CDR1 is SGHRS and CDR2 is YFSETQ. The V end lost 2 bases, the J end lost 3 bases, and 8 bases lay between the germline ends.

This clone has just one count. V gene TRBV2 combines with J gene TRBJ1-3; 8 bases are a match to TRBD1. From germline, CDR1 is SNHLY and CDR2 FYNNEI. The CDR3 is 15 amino acids. V lost 10 bases to trimming and J lost 0 bases; unmatched junction nucleotides: 8. The CDR3 is CATAGDRFSGNTIYF. As DNA, the CDR3 is TGTGCCACGGCCGGGGACAGGTTCTCTGGAAACACCATATATTTT.